The 32 T cell receptor beta chains below come from one sample, sequenced in a study of OX40 agonist ivuxolimab in advanced cancers. Profiling relied on immunoSEQ multiplex PCR, and the TCRdb table lists in-frame clones only, not all of them. The sample includes some 70,000 clones, about 79% of them seen just once. Source: CD4+ or CD8+ T cells sorted from blood, taken in a trial of the OX40 agonist ivuxolimab. The origin of the receptors is an adult with an advanced solid tumor such as melanoma, head and neck, liver or kidney cancer.

This clone was recorded once. The genes are TRBV7-2 and TRBJ1-5, with D possibly matching TRBD1 (6 bases). The CDR3 length is 14 residues. CDR1 SGHTA and CDR2 FQGNSA come from the germline V gene. Trimming removed 4 bases at V and 0 bases at J, with 7 bases between. As DNA, the CDR3 is TGTGCCAGCAGCTCGGACAGTAGCAATCAGCCCCAGCATTTT. Encoded protein: CASSSDSSNQPQHF. The whole variable domain, filled in from reference TRBV7-2 and TRBJ1-5, reads GAGVSQSPSNKVTEKGKDVELRCDPISGHTALYWYRQSLGQGLEFLIYFQGNSAPDKSGLPSDRFSAERTGGSVSTLTIQRTQQEDSAVYLCASSSDSSNQPQHFGDGTRLSIL.

The chain combines TRBV7-2 with TRBJ1-5; 9 bases are a match to TRBD1. This CDR3 has 16 residues. Germline values: CDR1 SGHTA, CDR2 FQGNSA. V trimming: 4 bases; J trimming: 7 bases; junction bases outside the gene matches: 11. CDR3: CASSSNTGTGLQPQHF. In DNA form, the CDR3 reads TGTGCCAGCAGCTCCAATACCGGGACAGGGCTCCAGCCCCAGCATTTT.

V gene TRBV11-2 combines with J gene TRBJ1-3; tentatively, D is TRBD1 (5 bases). The CDR3 contains 17 residues. The germline V gene encodes CDR1 SGHAT and CDR2 FQNNGV. V lost 0 bases and J 2 bases, leaving 14 bases between the germline ends. The CDR3 protein is CASSLDGWGPAGNTIYF. DNA for the CDR3: TGTGCCAGCAGCTTAGATGGGTGGGGCCCAGCTGGAAACACCATATATTTT.

The chain recombines TRBV29-1 with TRBJ2-5, with D hard to call. The CDR3 covers 12 residues. Germline CDR1 and CDR2: SQVTM and ANQGSEA. V lost 4 bases to trimming and J lost 10 bases, with 16 bases between them. Written as DNA, the CDR3 is TGCAGCGTTGTAGGGTCCCAGACGAGCCAGTACTTC. It translates to CSVVGSQTSQYF.

The chain joins TRBV5-1 to TRBJ2-3, with D tentatively TRBD2 (6 bases). Deletions cut 4 bases from V and 0 bases from J, with 12 bases between. The germline V gene has CDR1 SGHRS and CDR2 YFSETQ. The CDR3 consists of 15 residues. The DNA of the CDR3 is TGCGCCAGCAGCACCTATGGGACTAGCACAGATACGCAGTATTTT. Translating it yields CASSTYGTSTDTQYF. Full variable domain (remainder filled in from reference TRBV5-1 and TRBJ2-3): KAGVTQTPRYLIKTRGQQVTLSCSPISGHRSVSWYQQTPGQGLQFLFEYFSETQRNKGNFPGRFSGRQFSNSRSEMNVSTLELGDSALYLCASSTYGTSTDTQYFGPGTRLTVL.

V usage is TRBV27 and J usage is TRBJ1-1, with a weak D call TRBD1 (6 bases). With 4 bases removed from V and 1 base from J, the gap between germline ends came to 13 bases. The CDR3 totals 15 residues. The germline gives CDR1 MNHEY, CDR2 SMNVEV (reference sequence). The CDR3 region is CASSSPGQANTEAFF. As DNA, the CDR3 is TGTGCCAGCAGTTCCCCGGGACAAGCGAACACTGAAGCTTTCTTT.

This chain connects TRBV18 to TRBJ1-2; D gene ambiguous. The V end was cut by 0 bases, the J end by 6 bases, with 14 bases between. The CDR3 loop spans 15 amino acids. Germline V gene data show CDR1 as KGHSH and CDR2 as LQKENI. The CDR3 DNA is TGTGCCAGCTCACCACCTAATGACCCCGTGGATGGCTACACCTTC. Translation gives CASSPPNDPVDGYTF.

This chain connects TRBV6-6 to TRBJ2-5; perhaps TRBD1 as D (6 bases). In germline, CDR1 is MNHNY, CDR2 SVGAGI (reference sequence). Trimming took 5 bases from V and 2 from J, leaving 18 bases between them. The CDR3 length is 16 residues. CDR3 protein: CASSATSGHRQETQYF. The CDR3 region has the DNA TGTGCCAGCAGTGCAACCTCGGGACATAGACAAGAGACCCAGTACTTC.

The rearrangement links TRBV6-5 to TRBJ2-7, with D possibly being TRBD2 (6 bases). The V and J ends lost 2 bases and 2 bases respectively, with 16 bases between them. This CDR3 is 16 amino acids long. CDR1 and CDR2 (germline): MNHEY, SVGAGI. The chain's CDR3 is CASSYELGGIPYEQYF. The CDR3 nucleotides read TGTGCCAGCAGTTACGAATTAGGAGGGATCCCCTACGAGCAGTACTTC.

This sequence joins TRBV2 and TRBJ2-7; TRBD1 is a possible D gene (5 bases). This CDR3 is built from 12 residues. Trimming removed 4 bases from V and 3 bases from J, with 7 bases in between. CDR1 and CDR2 (germline): SNHLY, FYNNEI. The CDR3, as DNA: TGTGCCAGCAGTGGACAGAACTACGAGCAGTACTTC. It is translated as CASSGQNYEQYF.

The chain uses TRBV6-6 and TRBJ1-6, with D tentatively TRBD1 (6 bases). Germline-derived CDR1 and CDR2 are MNHNY and SVGAGI (reference sequence). CDR3 length equals 14 residues. The germline V and J ends were trimmed by 5 bases and 10 bases, with 15 bases remaining between them. CDR3 in DNA: TGTGCCAGCAGTACCCAGGGGAGGGGGTCACCCCTCCACTTT. This gives the protein CASSTQGRGSPLHF.

This clone was seen repeatedly, ten times or more. The chain links TRBV4-1 to TRBJ1-1; tentatively, D is TRBD1 (5 bases). Trimming took off 1 base at V and 4 bases at J, with 7 bases between the two ends. This CDR3 has 13 amino acids. Germline CDR1 is MGHRA and CDR2 is YSYEKL. The CDR3 sequence is CASSQVTGTEAFF. The CDR3 DNA sequence: TGCGCCAGCAGCCAAGTAACAGGCACTGAAGCTTTCTTT.

This clone was seen only a few times. J is TRBJ1-2 and V is TRBV6-5; 7 nucleotides match TRBD1. The CDR3 is 13 residues long. CDR1 MNHEY and CDR2 SVGAGI come from the germline V gene. The ends lost 8 bases at V and 6 bases at J; junction bases unmatched: 9. This chain's CDR3 is CASRTGDWNGYTF. CDR3 bases: TGTGCCAGCCGAACAGGGGATTGGAATGGCTACACCTTC.

The V and J genes are TRBV19 and TRBJ1-5; D remains ambiguous. Germline CDR1 is LNHDA and CDR2 is SQIVND (reference sequence). The CDR3 loop spans 13 amino acids. With 8 bases removed from V and 0 bases from J, the gap between germline ends came to 8 bases. The CDR3 region has the DNA TGTGCCAGTGCGGACTTTAGCAATCAGCCCCAGCATTTT. It is translated as CASADFSNQPQHF.

The rearrangement uses TRBV9 and TRBJ2-3; TRBD2 aligns across 8 bases. Germline CDR1 reads SGDLS; CDR2 reads YYNGEE. Germline trimming cut 0 bases from V and 2 bases from J; bases unmatched to any gene: 2. The CDR3 has 15 residues. The DNA for the CDR3 is TGTGCCAGCAGCGTAGCGGGGGGGGCCACAGATACGCAGTATTTT. Amino acids: CASSVAGGATDTQYF.

This clone has a handful of counts. The germline gene is not matched at one end of the junction; a read error may be the cause. The chain employs TRBV7-7 and TRBJ1-1; D remains ambiguous. Germline loops: CDR1 SSHAT, CDR2 FNYEAQ (reference sequence). CDR3 length equals 13 residues. CDR3 sequence reads: CASSLGDGTEAFF. CDR3 DNA: TGTGCTAGCAGCTTAGGTGATGGCACTGAAGCTTTCTTT.

There are a few counts of this clone. This chain connects TRBV21-1 to TRBJ1-2. TRBV21-1 is classified as a pseudogene. CDR3 length: 10 residues. CDR3 loop: CASSKVGYTF. As DNA, the CDR3 is TGTGCCAGCAGCAAAGTAGGCTACACCTTC.

The gene calls are TRBV7-8 and TRBJ1-1, with D tentatively TRBD1 (5 bases). CDR3 length equals 14 residues. CDR1 is SGHVS, CDR2 FQNEAQ, per germline. The V end was cut by 5 bases, the J end by 10 bases, with 20 bases between. CDR3 in DNA: TGTGCCAGCAGCCCCCGGGGCGGGGGGTTAGGAGCTTTCTTT. This translates into CASSPRGGGLGAFF.

The chain carries TRBV6-5 and TRBJ2-7; D is uncertain. With 5 bases removed from V and 3 bases from J, the gap between germline ends came to 14 bases. CDR3 size: 14 residues. Germline V CDR1 and CDR2: MNHEY, SVGAGI. CDR3 residues: CASSRAQSRYEQYF. CDR3 bases: TGTGCCAGCAGTAGAGCGCAATCTCGCTACGAGCAGTACTTC.

Comment on this clone: Within the sample, other DNA sequences also encode this same CDR3. The gene calls are TRBV20-1 and TRBJ1-2; no clear D. Trimming removed 0 bases from V and 5 bases from J, with 4 bases in between. Germline V gene data show CDR1 as DFQATT and CDR2 as SNEGSKA (reference sequence). The CDR3 length is 11 residues. The CDR3 sequence: CSAREGYGYTF. The CDR3 DNA is TGCAGTGCTAGAGAGGGTTATGGCTACACCTTC.

The rearrangement uses TRBV5-1 and TRBJ1-1, with D unclear. Germline CDR1 and CDR2: SGHRS and YFSETQ. The CDR3 is 14 amino acids. Trimming pared 2 bases from V and 1 base from J, leaving 9 bases between. CDR3 DNA sequence: TGCGCCAGCAGCTTAGTACAGACGAACACTGAAGCTTTCTTT. Encoded protein: CASSLVQTNTEAFF.

J is TRBJ1-6 and V is TRBV15; TRBD1 is a possible D gene (5 bases). V was trimmed by 1 base and J by 6 bases, leaving 7 bases between them. Germline assignment: CDR1 LNHNV and CDR2 YYDKDF (reference sequence). This CDR3 has 14 amino acids. The CDR3 spells CATSRGQGNSPLHF. As DNA, the CDR3 is TGTGCCACCAGCAGAGGTCAGGGTAATTCACCCCTCCACTTT.

This clone was detected only a few times. At the DNA level, this CDR3 is encoded by other sequences in the same sample as well. The chain recombines TRBV19 with TRBJ1-4; D is uncertain. CDR3 size: 15 residues. CDR1 and CDR2 (germline): LNHDA, SQIVND (reference sequence). V was pared by 5 bases and J by 0 bases, with 10 bases between. As DNA, the CDR3 is TGTGCCAGTAGTTCGTCGAGTACAACTAATGAAAAACTGTTTTTT. Translating gives CASSSSSTTNEKLFF. The full variable domain, in which reference TRBV19 and TRBJ1-4 provide the parts outside the CDR3, is DGGITQSPKYLFRKEGQNVTLSCEQNLNHDAMYWYRQDPGQGLRLIYYSQIVNDFQKGDIAEGYSVSREKKESFPLTVTSAQKNPTAFYLCASSSSSTTNEKLFFGSGTQLSVL.

V is TRBV5-1 and J is TRBJ1-3; D possibly corresponds to TRBD1 (6 bases). The V end lost 0 bases, the J end lost 3 bases, and 7 bases lay between the germline ends. Germline CDR1 and CDR2: SGHRS and YFSETQ. The length of the CDR3 is 14 residues. The CDR3 bases are TGCGCCAGCAGCTTGGCAGGGGATGGAAACACCATATATTTT. Translated, it gives CASSLAGDGNTIYF.

V and J are TRBV2 and TRBJ2-5; D is unclear. V shed 4 bases and J shed 5 bases, with 11 bases lying between them. The germline CDR1 and CDR2 sequences are SNHLY and FYNNEI. This CDR3 is built from 13 residues. The CDR3 DNA sequence: TGTGCCAGCAGTGTCATGGGCCCGGAGACCCAGTACTTC. Translated, it gives CASSVMGPETQYF.

V and J are TRBV27 and TRBJ2-1, with D unresolved. CDR3 size: 13 residues. Deletions cut 2 bases from V and 5 bases from J, with 7 bases between. The V gene's germline CDR1 is MNHEY and CDR2 SMNVEV (reference sequence). The CDR3 coding sequence is TGTGCCAGCAGTTTAAAGACTCACAATGAGCAGTTCTTC. It yields the protein CASSLKTHNEQFF.

The V gene is TRBV7-9, the J gene TRBJ2-3; D remains ambiguous. The V gene's germline CDR1 is SEHNR and CDR2 FQNEAQ (reference sequence). The CDR3 totals 10 residues. Between the trimmed V and J ends, which lost 3 bases and 13 bases, there was a span of 8 bases. The CDR3 coding sequence is TGTGCCAGCAGCTTGGATGTAGAGTATTTT. It translates to CASSLDVEYF.

The genes are TRBV18 and TRBJ2-2, with D possibly matching TRBD2 (6 bases). V was cut by 3 bases and J by 5 bases, with 7 bases left in between. The CDR3 loop spans 13 amino acids. Germline V gene data show CDR1 as KGHSH and CDR2 as LQKENI. The CDR3 here is CASSPGLTGELFF. DNA of the CDR3: TGTGCCAGCTCACCGGGACTGACCGGGGAGCTGTTTTTT. Full variable domain (remainder filled in from reference TRBV18 and TRBJ2-2): NAGVMQNPRHLVRRRGQEARLRCSPMKGHSHVYWYRQLPEEGLKFMVYLQKENIIDESGMPKERFSAEFPKEGPSILRIQQVVRGDSAAYFCASSPGLTGELFFGEGSRLTVL.

The chain recombines TRBV5-4 with TRBJ1-6; D call uncertain. Trimming stripped 5 bases from V and 5 bases from J, with 8 bases between. Per the germline V gene, CDR1 is SGHNT and CDR2 is YYREEE (reference sequence). The CDR3 has 13 residues. The CDR3 loop is CASSQSNNSPLHF. In nucleotides, the CDR3 is TGTGCCAGCAGTCAGTCCAATAATTCACCCCTCCACTTT.

The chain couples TRBV5-1 to TRBJ2-7; 10 bases line up with TRBD2. Trimming cost V 2 bases and J 6 bases; bases outside gene matches: 11. Per germline, CDR1 SGHRS and CDR2 YFSETQ. This CDR3 comprises 16 residues. The CDR3: CASSLQPAGGLGEQYF. CDR3 nucleotides: TGCGCCAGCAGCTTACAACCAGCGGGGGGGCTGGGCGAGCAGTACTTC.

This clone was observed a single time. The V gene is TRBV2, the J gene TRBJ2-7; either TRBD1 or TRBD2 may supply D (6 bases each). This CDR3 has 14 residues. The V gene lost 5 bases and the J gene lost 5 bases, with 16 bases spanning the gap. Germline values: CDR1 SNHLY, CDR2 FYNNEI. The CDR3 bases are TGTGCCAGCAGTATCTCGTCGGGGGCCAACGAGCAGTACTTC. Translated: CASSISSGANEQYF.

The J gene is TRBJ1-5, the V gene TRBV6-5; D may be TRBD1 (5 bases). CDR1 is MNHEY, CDR2 SVGAGI, per germline. The V end lost 6 bases, the J end lost 6 bases, and 15 bases lay between the germline ends. The CDR3 contains 14 residues. CDR3 DNA sequence: TGTGCCAGCAGACCCGGACAAAATGTTCAGCCCCAGCATTTT. This gives the protein CASRPGQNVQPQHF.